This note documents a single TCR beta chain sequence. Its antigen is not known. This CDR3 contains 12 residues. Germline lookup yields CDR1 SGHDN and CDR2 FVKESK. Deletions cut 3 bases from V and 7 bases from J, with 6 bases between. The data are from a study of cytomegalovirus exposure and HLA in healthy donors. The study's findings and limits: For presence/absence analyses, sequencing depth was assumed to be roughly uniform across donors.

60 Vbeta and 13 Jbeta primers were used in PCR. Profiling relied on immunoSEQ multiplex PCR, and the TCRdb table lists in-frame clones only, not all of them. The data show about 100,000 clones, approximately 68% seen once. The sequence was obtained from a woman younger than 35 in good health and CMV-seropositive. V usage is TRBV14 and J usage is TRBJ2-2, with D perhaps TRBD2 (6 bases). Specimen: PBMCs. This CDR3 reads CASSHGGGELFF. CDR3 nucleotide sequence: TGTGCCAGCAGCCACGGGGGCGGGGAGCTGTTTTTT.